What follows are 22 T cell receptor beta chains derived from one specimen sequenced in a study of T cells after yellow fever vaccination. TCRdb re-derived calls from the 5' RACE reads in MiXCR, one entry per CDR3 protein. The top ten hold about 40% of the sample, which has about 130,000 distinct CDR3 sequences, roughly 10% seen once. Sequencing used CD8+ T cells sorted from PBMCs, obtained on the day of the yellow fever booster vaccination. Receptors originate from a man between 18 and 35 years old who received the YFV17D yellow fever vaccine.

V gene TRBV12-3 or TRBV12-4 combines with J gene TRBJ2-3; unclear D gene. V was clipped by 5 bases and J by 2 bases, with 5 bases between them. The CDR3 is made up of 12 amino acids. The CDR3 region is CASSPDTDTQYF. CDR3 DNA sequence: TGTGCCAGCAGTCCCGACACAGATACGCAGTATTTT.

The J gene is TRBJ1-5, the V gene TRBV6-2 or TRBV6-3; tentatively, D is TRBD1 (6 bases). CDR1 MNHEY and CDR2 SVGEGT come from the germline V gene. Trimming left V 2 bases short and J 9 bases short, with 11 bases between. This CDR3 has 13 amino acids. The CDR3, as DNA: TGTGCCAGCAGTTACGGCAGGGGAAGGCCCCAGCATTTT. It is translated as CASSYGRGRPQHF.

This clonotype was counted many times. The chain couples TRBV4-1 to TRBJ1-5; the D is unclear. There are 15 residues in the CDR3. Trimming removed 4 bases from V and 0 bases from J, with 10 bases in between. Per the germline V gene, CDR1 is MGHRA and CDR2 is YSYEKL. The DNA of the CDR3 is TGCGCCAGCAGCCCCCGACACGTTAGCAATCAGCCCCAGCATTTT. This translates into CASSPRHVSNQPQHF.

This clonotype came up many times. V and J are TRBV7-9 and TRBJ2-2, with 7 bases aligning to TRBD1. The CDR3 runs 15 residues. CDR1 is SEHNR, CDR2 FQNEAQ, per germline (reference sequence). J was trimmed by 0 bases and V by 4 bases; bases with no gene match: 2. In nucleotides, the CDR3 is TGTGCCAGCAGCTCGGGACAGCCGAACACCGGGGAGCTGTTTTTT. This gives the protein CASSSGQPNTGELFF.

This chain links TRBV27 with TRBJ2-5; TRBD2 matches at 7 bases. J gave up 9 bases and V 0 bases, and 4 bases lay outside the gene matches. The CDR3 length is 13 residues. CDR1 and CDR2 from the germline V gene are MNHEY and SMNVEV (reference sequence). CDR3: CASSLSRAGAQYF. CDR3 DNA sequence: TGTGCCAGCAGTTTATCAAGGGCGGGGGCCCAGTACTTC.

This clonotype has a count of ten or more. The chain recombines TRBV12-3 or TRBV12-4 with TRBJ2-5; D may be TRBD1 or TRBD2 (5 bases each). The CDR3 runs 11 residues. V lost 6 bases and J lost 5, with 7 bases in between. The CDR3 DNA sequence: TGTGCCAGCAGCTGGGGGGAGACCCAGTACTTC. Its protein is CASSWGETQYF.

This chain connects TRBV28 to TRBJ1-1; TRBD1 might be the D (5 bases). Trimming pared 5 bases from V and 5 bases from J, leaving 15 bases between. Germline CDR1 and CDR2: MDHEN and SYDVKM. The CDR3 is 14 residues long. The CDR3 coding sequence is TGTGCCAGCAGTCCTTGGGCGGGGGGGACTGAAGCTTTCTTT. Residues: CASSPWAGGTEAFF.

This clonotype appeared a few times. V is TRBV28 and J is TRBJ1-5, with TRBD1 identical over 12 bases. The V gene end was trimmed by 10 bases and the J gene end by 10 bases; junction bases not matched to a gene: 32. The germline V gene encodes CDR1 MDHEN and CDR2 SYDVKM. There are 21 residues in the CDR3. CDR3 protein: CAISSQKTTPRDRGRVVPQHF. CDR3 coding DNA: TGTGCCATATCGTCGCAAAAAACCACCCCCCGGGACAGGGGGCGTGTGGTACCCCAGCATTTT. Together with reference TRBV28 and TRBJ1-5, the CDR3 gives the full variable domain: DVKVTQSSRYLVKRTGEKVFLECVQDMDHENMFWYRQDPGLGLRLIYFSYDVKMKEKGDIPEGYSVSREKKERFSLILESASTNQTSMYLCAISSQKTTPRDRGRVVPQHFGDGTRLSIL.

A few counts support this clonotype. As DNA, the CDR3 is TGTGCCAGCAGTCCTCCGGGGGGGCATACAGATACGCAGTATTTT. This encodes CASSPPGGHTDTQYF. This chain connects TRBV12-3 or TRBV12-4 to TRBJ2-3, with 8 bases matching TRBD2. The CDR3 runs 15 residues. V was clipped by 5 bases and J by 3 bases; unmatched bases: 7.

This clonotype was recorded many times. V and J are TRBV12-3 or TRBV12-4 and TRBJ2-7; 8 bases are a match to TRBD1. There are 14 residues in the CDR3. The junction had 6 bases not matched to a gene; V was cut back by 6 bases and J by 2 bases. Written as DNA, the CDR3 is TGTGCCAGCAGCACTAACAGGGGGACCTACGAGCAGTACTTC. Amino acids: CASSTNRGTYEQYF.

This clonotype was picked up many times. DNA for the CDR3: TGTGCCAGCAGCTTGGGCCGGTACGAGCAGTACTTC. Translation gives CASSLGRYEQYF. The chain employs TRBV7-2 and TRBJ2-7; D is unresolved. The germline V and J ends were trimmed by 3 bases and 4 bases, with 7 bases remaining between them. The CDR3 covers 12 residues. The germline CDR1 and CDR2 sequences are SGHTA and FQGNSA.

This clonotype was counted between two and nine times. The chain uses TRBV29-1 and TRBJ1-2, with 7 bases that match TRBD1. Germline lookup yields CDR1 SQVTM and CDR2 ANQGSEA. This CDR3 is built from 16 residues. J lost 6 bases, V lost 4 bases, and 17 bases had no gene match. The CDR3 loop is CSVGPTNGGQSNGYTF. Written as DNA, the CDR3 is TGCAGCGTTGGGCCCACAAATGGGGGACAGTCAAATGGCTACACCTTC.

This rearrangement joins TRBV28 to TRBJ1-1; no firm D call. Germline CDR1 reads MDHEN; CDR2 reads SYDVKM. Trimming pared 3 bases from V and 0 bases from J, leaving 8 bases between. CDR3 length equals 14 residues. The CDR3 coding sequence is TGTGCCAGCAGTTTTTCGGGGTTGAACACTGAAGCTTTCTTT. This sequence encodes CASSFSGLNTEAFF.

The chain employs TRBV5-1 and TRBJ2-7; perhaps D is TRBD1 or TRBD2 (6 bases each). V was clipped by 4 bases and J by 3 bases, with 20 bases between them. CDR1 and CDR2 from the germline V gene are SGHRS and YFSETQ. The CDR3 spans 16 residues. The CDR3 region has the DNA TGCGCCAGCAGCAGCCAAGAGGGGGGACCTAGCTACGAGCAGTACTTC. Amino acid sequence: CASSSQEGGPSYEQYF.

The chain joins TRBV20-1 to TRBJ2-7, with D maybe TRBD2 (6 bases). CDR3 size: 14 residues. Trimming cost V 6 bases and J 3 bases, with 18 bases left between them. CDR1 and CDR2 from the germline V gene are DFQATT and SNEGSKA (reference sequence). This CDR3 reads CSAPPEGQYYEQYF. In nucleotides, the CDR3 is TGCAGTGCCCCCCCGGAGGGGCAATACTACGAGCAGTACTTC.

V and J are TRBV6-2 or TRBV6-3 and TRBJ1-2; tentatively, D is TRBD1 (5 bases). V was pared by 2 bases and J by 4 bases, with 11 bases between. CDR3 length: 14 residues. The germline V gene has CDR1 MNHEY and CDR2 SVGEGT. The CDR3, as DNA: TGTGCCAGCAGTTACCCCGGGACGGCCTATGGCTACACCTTC. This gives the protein CASSYPGTAYGYTF.

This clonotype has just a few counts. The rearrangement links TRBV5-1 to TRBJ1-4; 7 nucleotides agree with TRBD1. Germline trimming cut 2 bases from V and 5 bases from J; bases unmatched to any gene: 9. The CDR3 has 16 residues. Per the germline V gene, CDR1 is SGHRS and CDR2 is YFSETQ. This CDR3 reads CASSFKGATGNEKLFF. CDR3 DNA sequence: TGCGCCAGCAGCTTCAAGGGGGCGACGGGGAATGAAAAACTGTTTTTT.

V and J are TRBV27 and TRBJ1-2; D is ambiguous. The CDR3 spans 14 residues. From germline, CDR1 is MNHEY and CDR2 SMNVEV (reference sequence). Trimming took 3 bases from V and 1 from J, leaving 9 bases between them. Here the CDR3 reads CASSFRDRNYGYTF. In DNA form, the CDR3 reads TGTGCCAGCAGTTTTCGGGATCGTAACTATGGCTACACCTTC.

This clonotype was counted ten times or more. CDR3 in amino acids: CASLGGLLNTGELFF. CDR3 sequence (DNA): TGTGCCTCACTCGGGGGCCTACTGAACACCGGGGAGCTGTTTTTT. The rearrangement joins TRBV6-2 or TRBV6-3 to TRBJ2-2; D may correspond to TRBD1 or TRBD2 (6 bases each). V was shortened by 11 bases and J by 1 base, with 17 bases between the two germline ends. Germline V lookup: CDR1 MNHEY, CDR2 SVGEGT. The CDR3 length is 15 residues.

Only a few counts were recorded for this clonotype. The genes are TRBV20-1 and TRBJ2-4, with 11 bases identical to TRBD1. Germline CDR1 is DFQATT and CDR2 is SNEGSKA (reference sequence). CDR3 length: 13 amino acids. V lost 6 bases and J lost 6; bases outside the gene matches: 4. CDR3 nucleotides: TGCAGTGCGACCGGGACAGGGGGAAACATTCAGTACTTC. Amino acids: CSATGTGGNIQYF.

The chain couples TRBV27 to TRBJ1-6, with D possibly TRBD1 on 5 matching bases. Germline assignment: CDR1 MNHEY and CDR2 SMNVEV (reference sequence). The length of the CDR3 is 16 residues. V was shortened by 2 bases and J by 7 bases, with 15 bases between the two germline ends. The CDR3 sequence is CASSLIRGTDNSPLHF. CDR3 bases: TGTGCCAGCAGTTTAATTCGGGGGACCGACAATTCACCCCTCCACTTT.

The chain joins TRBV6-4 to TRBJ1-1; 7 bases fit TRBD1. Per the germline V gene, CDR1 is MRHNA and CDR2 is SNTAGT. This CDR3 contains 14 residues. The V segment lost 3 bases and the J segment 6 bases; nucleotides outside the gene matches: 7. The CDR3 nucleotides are TGTGCCAGCAGTGAGAGGGGGCGCATGGCTGAAGCTTTCTTT. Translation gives CASSERGRMAEAFF.